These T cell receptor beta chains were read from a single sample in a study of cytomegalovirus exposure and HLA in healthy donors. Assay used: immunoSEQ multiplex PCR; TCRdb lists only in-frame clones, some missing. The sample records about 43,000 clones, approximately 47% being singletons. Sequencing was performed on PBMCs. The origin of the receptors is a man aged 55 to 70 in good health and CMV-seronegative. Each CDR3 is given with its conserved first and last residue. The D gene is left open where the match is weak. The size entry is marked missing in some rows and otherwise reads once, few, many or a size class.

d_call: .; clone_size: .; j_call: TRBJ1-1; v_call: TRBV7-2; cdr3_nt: TGTGCCAGCGGTACAGGGCCGAACACTGAAGCTTTCTTT; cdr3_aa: CASGTGPNTEAFF
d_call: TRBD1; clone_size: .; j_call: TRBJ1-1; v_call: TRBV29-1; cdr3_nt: TGCAGCGTTGATCTAGGACAGGGTAAAAAAAAAGCTTTCTTT; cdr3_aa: CSVDLGQGKKKAFF
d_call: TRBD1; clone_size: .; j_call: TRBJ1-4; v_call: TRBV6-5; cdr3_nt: TGTGCCAGCAGCGGACAGGGTCGAGAGGTTGATAAACTGTTTTTT; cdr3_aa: CASSGQGREVDKLFF
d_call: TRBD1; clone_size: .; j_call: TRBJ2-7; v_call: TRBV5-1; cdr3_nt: TGCGCCAGCAGCTTGGGACAGGGTATTACCTACGAGCAGTACTTC; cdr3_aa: CASSLGQGITYEQYF
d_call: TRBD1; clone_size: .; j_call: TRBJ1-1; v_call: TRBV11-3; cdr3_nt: TGTGCCAGCAGCCCGGGGACAGCGACGAACACTGAAGCTTTCTTT; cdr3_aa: CASSPGTATNTEAFF
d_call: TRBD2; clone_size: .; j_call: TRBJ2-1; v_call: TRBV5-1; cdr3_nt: TGCGCCAGCAGCTCGGGAGGGGCGGCCAATGAGCAGTTCTTC; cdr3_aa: CASSSGGAANEQFF
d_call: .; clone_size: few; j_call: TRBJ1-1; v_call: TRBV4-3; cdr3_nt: TGCGCCAGCAGCCAAATAGCCAACACTGAAGCTTTCTTT; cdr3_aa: CASSQIANTEAFF
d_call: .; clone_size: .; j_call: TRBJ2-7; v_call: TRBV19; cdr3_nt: TGTGCCAGTAGTAACCGGGGCTACGAGCAGTACTTC; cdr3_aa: CASSNRGYEQYF
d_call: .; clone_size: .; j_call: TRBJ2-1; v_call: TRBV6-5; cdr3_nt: TGTGCCAGCAGACGCCCTCCAGGCGATGAGCAGTTCTTC; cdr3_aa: CASRRPPGDEQFF
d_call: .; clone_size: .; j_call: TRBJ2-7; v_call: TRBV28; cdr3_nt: TGTGCCAGCAGTTTAGCGCAGGGCCTTTACGAGCAGTACTTC; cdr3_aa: CASSLAQGLYEQYF
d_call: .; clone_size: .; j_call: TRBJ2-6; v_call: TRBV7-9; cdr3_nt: TGTGCCAGCAGCCGAGGGCCCAGACGGTCGACGGGGGCCAACGTCCTGACTTTC; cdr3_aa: CASSRGPRRSTGANVLTF